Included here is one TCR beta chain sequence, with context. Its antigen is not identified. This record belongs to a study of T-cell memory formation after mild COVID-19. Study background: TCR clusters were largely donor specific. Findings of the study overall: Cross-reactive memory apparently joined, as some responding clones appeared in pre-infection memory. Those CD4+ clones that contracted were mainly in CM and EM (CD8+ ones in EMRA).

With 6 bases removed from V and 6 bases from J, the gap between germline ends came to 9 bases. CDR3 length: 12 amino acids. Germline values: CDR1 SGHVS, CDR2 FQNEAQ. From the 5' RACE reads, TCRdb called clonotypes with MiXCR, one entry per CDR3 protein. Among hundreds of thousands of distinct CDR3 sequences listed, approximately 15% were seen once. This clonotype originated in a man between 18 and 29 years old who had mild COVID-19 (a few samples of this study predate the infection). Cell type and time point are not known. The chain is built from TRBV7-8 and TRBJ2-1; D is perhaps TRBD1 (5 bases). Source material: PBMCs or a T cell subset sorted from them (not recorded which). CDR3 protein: CASRRRGNEQFF. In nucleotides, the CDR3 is TGTGCCAGCAGGCGTAGGGGCAATGAGCAGTTCTTC.